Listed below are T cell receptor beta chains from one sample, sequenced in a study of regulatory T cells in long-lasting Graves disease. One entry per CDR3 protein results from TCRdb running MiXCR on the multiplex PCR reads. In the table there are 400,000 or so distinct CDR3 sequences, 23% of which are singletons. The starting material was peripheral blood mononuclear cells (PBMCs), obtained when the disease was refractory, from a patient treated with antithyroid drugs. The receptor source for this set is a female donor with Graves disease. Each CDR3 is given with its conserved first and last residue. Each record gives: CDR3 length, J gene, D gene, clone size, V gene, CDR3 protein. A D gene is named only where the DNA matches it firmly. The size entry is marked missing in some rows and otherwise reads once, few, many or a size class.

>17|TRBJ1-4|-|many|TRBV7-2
CASSLKQAFQSVEKLFF
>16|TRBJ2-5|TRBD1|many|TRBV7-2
CASSFTRDRGRETQYF
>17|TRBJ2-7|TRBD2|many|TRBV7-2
CASSLVGSGFFSYEQYF
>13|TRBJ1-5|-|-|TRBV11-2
CASSLDLGQPQHF
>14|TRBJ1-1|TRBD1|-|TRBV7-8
CASRYRGRETEAFF
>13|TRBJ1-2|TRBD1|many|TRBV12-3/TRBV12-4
CASNDRGTYGYTF
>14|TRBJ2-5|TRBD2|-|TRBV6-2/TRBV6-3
CASRTVGGAETQYF
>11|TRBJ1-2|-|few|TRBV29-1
CSVEEDYGYTF
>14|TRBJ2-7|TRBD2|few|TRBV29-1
CSVVNLAGPYEQYF
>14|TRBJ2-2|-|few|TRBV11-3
CASSFASNTGELFF
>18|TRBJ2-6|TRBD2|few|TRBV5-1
CASSLSSGGDSGANVLTF
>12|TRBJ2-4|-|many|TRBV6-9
CASSSSGTIQYF
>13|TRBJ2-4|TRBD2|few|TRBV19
CASSSGGKNIQYF
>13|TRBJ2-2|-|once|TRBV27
CASNPSGPGELFF
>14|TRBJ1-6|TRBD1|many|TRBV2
CASSSGQSNSPLHF
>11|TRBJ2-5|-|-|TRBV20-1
CSVDAQETQYF
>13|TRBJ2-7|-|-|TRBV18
CASPRQSYYEQYF
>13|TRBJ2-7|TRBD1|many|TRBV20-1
CSATRQGQGEQYF
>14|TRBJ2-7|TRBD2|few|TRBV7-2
CASSLRESLYEQYF
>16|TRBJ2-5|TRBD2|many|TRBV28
CASSLFIAGGQETQYF
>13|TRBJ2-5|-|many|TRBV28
CASHRGPQETQYF
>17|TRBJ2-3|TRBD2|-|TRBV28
CASSPGTSGRDTDTQYF
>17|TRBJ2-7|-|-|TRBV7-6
CASSLAPQGNKGYEQYF
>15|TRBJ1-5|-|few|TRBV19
CASSMALAGAQPQHF
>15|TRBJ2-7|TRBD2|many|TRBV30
CAWRTGRAIQYEQYF
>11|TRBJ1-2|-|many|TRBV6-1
CASSDNYGYTF
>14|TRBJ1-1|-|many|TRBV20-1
CSAPRLRGSAEAFF
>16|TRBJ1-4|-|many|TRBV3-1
CASSQDSPGMREKLFF
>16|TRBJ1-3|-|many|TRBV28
CASSAAGANSGNTIYF
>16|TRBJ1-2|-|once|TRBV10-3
CAISVPSGTENYGYNF
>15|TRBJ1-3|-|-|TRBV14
CASSQAAFSGNTIYF
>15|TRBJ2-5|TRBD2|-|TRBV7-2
CASSWTSGVQETQYF
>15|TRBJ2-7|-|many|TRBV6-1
CASSEPRDRSYEQYF
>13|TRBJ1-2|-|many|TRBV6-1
CASRPRWGDGYTF
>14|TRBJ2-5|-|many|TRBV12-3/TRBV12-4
CASSPRTGEETQYF
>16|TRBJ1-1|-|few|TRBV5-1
CASSRGAGAMNTEAFF
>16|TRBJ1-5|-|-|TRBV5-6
CASSYRGTPSNQPQHF
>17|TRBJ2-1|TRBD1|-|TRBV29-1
CSADGGQGMRRYNEQFF
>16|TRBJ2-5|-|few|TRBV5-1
CASSQGLSLAQETQYF
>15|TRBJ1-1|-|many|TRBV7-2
CASSLNPGGGTEAFF
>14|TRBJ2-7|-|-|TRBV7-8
CASSLEVYSYEQYF
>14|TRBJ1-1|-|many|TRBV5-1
CASSFEGRNTEAFF
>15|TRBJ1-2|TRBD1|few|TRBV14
CASSPIGTANYGYTF
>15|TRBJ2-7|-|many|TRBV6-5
CASSYSERGAYEQYF
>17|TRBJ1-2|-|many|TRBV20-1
CSAIVFDRLGGDYGYTF
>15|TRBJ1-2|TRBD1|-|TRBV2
CASSQGQGVNYGYTF
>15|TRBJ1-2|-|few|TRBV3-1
CASSKGPNPNYGYTF
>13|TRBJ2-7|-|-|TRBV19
CASSIAKGYEQYF
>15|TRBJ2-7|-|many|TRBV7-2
CASSSAPGTTYEQYF
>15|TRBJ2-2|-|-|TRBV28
CASSLLAENTGELFF
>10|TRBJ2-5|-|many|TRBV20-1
CSAGSETQYF
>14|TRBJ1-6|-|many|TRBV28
CASSQTGTGSPLHF
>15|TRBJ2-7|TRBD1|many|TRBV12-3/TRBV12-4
CASRRQGQLSYEQYF
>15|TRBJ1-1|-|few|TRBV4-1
CASSQEGQGGTEAFF
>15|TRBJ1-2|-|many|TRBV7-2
CASSLNPFQEFGYTF
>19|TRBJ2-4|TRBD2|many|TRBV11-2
CASSLDVLAGEIAKNIQYF
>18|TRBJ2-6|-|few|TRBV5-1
CASSLILGAKVGANVLTF
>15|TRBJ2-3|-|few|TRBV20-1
CSARGTATSTDTQYF
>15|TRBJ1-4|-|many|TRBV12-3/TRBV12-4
CASSRQGGLAEKLFF